The 13 T cell receptor beta chains reported below all come from one sample, sequenced in a study of T cell repertoires in cytomegalovirus infection. TCRdb passed the reads through MiXCR, listing each CDR3 protein once. The repertoire consists of 450,000 to 600,000 distinct CDR3 sequences, with roughly a third occurring once and the leading ten covering around a sixth. Their antigen targets remain unknown. Here the sequenced sample was cultured PBMCs, taken from culture after CMV antigen stimulation. The receptors were sampled from a human donor in good health (CMV status not recorded). Some clones in this sample may be carry-over from other donors' samples.

The rearrangement joins TRBV7-8 to TRBJ1-5; D perhaps matches TRBD1 (6 bases). Germline values: CDR1 SGHVS, CDR2 FQNEAQ. V dropped 5 bases and J dropped 0 bases, with 17 bases sitting between them. The CDR3 sequence is 17 residues long. The CDR3: CASSPLGGAGSNQPQHF. The CDR3 nucleotides are TGTGCCAGCAGCCCCCTAGGGGGGGCTGGTAGCAATCAGCCCCAGCATTTT.

The chain employs TRBV28 and TRBJ2-7; D gene ambiguous. CDR1 is MDHEN and CDR2 is SYDVKM in the germline V gene. The V end lost 3 bases, the J end lost 5 bases, and 14 bases lay between the germline ends. This CDR3 contains 14 residues. As DNA, the CDR3 is TGTGCCAGCAGTTTGGTAGGAGCAGCACACGAGCAGTACTTC. Its protein product is CASSLVGAAHEQYF.

This clonotype was counted at least ten times. The rearrangement links TRBV7-2 to TRBJ2-5; D may correspond to TRBD1 or TRBD2 (7 bases each). V shed 3 bases and J shed 2 bases, with 10 bases lying between them. The V gene's germline CDR1 is SGHTA and CDR2 FQGNSA. The CDR3 length is 14 residues. The CDR3 region is CASSFQGGQETQYF. Here the CDR3 DNA reads TGTGCCAGCAGCTTCCAGGGGGGGCAAGAGACCCAGTACTTC.

The table lists this clonotype with a few counts. The chain carries TRBV7-2 and TRBJ1-2; D is perhaps TRBD1 (6 bases). CDR3 size: 13 residues. With 5 bases removed from V and 2 bases from J, the gap between germline ends came to 9 bases. Germline V lookup: CDR1 SGHTA, CDR2 FQGNSA. DNA of the CDR3: TGTGCCAGCAGCCGACAGGAAAACTATGGCTACACCTTC. This sequence encodes CASSRQENYGYTF. Supplemented by reference TRBV7-2 and TRBJ1-2, the full variable domain reads GAGVSQSPSNKVTEKGKDVELRCDPISGHTALYWYRQSLGQGLEFLIYFQGNSAPDKSGLPSDRFSAERTGGSVSTLTIQRTQQEDSAVYLCASSRQENYGYTFGSGTRLTVV.

V gene TRBV7-2 combines with J gene TRBJ2-3, with TRBD2 matching over 8 bases. The length of the CDR3 is 16 residues. With 6 bases clipped from V and 5 bases from J, the junction kept 13 bases outside the gene matches. Germline lookup yields CDR1 SGHTA and CDR2 FQGNSA. CDR3 residues: CASRQTSGSVGDTQYF. In nucleotides, the CDR3 is TGTGCCAGCAGACAGACGAGCGGGAGCGTGGGAGATACGCAGTATTTT. The whole variable domain, remainder taken from reference TRBV7-2 and TRBJ2-3, is GAGVSQSPSNKVTEKGKDVELRCDPISGHTALYWYRQSLGQGLEFLIYFQGNSAPDKSGLPSDRFSAERTGGSVSTLTIQRTQQEDSAVYLCASRQTSGSVGDTQYFGPGTRLTVL.

This clonotype was observed a handful of times. V gene TRBV7-6 combines with J gene TRBJ2-1; TRBD2 might be the D (6 bases). Germline values: CDR1 SGHVS, CDR2 FNYEAQ. The CDR3 contains 11 residues. The germline V and J ends were trimmed by 5 bases and 9 bases, with 8 bases remaining between them. CDR3 nucleotide sequence: TGTGCCAGCAGCCGGGACTCTGAGCAGTTCTTC. Its protein product is CASSRDSEQFF.

This clonotype was detected a few times. The chain joins TRBV5-4 to TRBJ2-1, with TRBD2 identical over 11 bases. From germline, CDR1 is SGHNT and CDR2 YYREEE (reference sequence). The CDR3 extends over 16 amino acids. The V gene end was trimmed by 4 bases and the J gene end by 3 bases; junction bases not matched to a gene: 6. This CDR3 reads CASSTLAGGNYNEQFF. DNA for the CDR3: TGTGCCAGCAGCACCTTAGCGGGAGGGAACTACAATGAGCAGTTCTTC.

V gene TRBV5-1 combines with J gene TRBJ2-5, with D unclear. V lost 1 base and J 4 bases, leaving 20 bases between the germline ends. The CDR3 is made up of 17 amino acids. Germline V gene sequence: CDR1 SGHRS, CDR2 YFSETQ. The CDR3 here is CASSLRAAALSGETQYF. The CDR3 nucleotides are TGCGCCAGCAGCTTGAGGGCAGCCGCCCTTAGTGGAGAGACCCAGTACTTC.

This clonotype was counted ten times or more. J is TRBJ2-1 and V is TRBV7-2, with 11 bases identical to TRBD2. CDR1 and CDR2 from the germline V gene are SGHTA and FQGNSA. With V trimmed by 5 bases and J by 10 bases, 10 bases remained unmatched. This CDR3 spans 15 amino acids. The CDR3 DNA reads as TGTGCCAGCAGCCCTCGACTAGCGGGAAGGGTGGAGCAGTTCTTC. Encoded protein: CASSPRLAGRVEQFF.

The table lists this clonotype with a few counts. The rearrangement links TRBV7-2 to TRBJ2-3; 10 bases match TRBD2. The CDR3 sequence is 15 residues long. Germline V gene sequence: CDR1 SGHTA, CDR2 FQGNSA. V dropped 1 base and J dropped 4; count of bases not matched to a gene: 2. The CDR3 here is CASSLDLAGADTQYF. The CDR3 DNA sequence: TGTGCCAGCAGCTTAGATCTAGCGGGAGCAGATACGCAGTATTTT.

This clonotype was counted ten times or more. V gene TRBV7-8 combines with J gene TRBJ2-1; 7 bases agree with TRBD1. This CDR3 contains 19 residues. Germline CDR1 is SGHVS and CDR2 is FQNEAQ. With 5 bases clipped from V and 3 bases from J, the junction kept 19 bases outside the gene matches. CDR3 bases: TGTGCCAGCAGCGGAGAGACAGGGAAAGGTCGGGAAGACTACAATGAGCAGTTCTTC. It specifies CASSGETGKGREDYNEQFF.

The chain recombines TRBV7-9 with TRBJ2-7, with 14 positions matching TRBD2. The CDR3 is made up of 14 amino acids. Germline values: CDR1 SEHNR, CDR2 FQNEAQ (reference sequence). In nucleotides, the CDR3 is TGTGCCAGCAGCTTGGGGACTAGCGGGAGAAGTTGGAACGTC. Its protein product is CASSLGTSGRSWNV.

V and J are TRBV7-2 and TRBJ2-1; perhaps TRBD2 as D (5 bases). The CDR3 is made up of 13 amino acids. V was clipped by 11 bases and J by 6 bases, with 17 bases between them. Germline loops: CDR1 SGHTA, CDR2 FQGNSA. This CDR3 reads CASGERNGNEQFF. CDR3 nucleotides: TGTGCCTCCGGAGAGCGGAACGGCAATGAGCAGTTCTTC.